The clone carrying this T cell receptor beta chain has a count of ten or more. The antigen remains undetermined. This sample stems from a study of early T cells in non-severe SARS-CoV-2 infection. Study-level information: Chains stayed unpaired after sequencing of bulk RNA from unsorted whole blood.

Tagging with unique molecular identifiers was applied to individual cDNA molecules. TCRdb ran MiXCR on the 5' RACE reads and lists one entry per CDR3 protein. Found here are around 48,000 distinct CDR3 sequences, around 13% of them singletons; the top ten hold about 10%. This CDR3 contains 17 residues. With 0 bases removed from V and 5 bases from J, the gap between germline ends came to 16 bases. Germline V gene data show CDR1 as SGHTA and CDR2 as FQGNSA. Findings and limits, study-wide: Using VDJdb, the matching emphasized anti-spike CD8 responses while missing private and CD4 specificities.

V gene TRBV7-2 combines with J gene TRBJ2-2; maybe TRBD2 (5 bases). This clonotype originated in an adult who was a healthcare worker with PCR-confirmed SARS-CoV-2 infection or an uninfected control (not recorded which). The specimen sequenced was whole blood. CDR3 region: CASSLAPTSGRTGELFF. The DNA for the CDR3 is TGTGCCAGCAGCTTAGCCCCCACCAGCGGAAGGACCGGGGAGCTGTTTTTT. Looking up the rest from reference TRBV7-2 and TRBJ2-2 gives the full variable domain: GAGVSQSPSNKVTEKGKDVELRCDPISGHTALYWYRQSLGQGLEFLIYFQGNSAPDKSGLPSDRFSAERTGGSVSTLTIQRTQQEDSAVYLCASSLAPTSGRTGELFFGEGSRLTVL.